This TCR beta chain was recorded in a study of patients and donors after allogeneic stem cell transplantation. TCRdb reprocessed the RT-PCR reads with MiXCR, giving one entry per CDR3 protein. The sample carries roughly 960,000 distinct CDR3 sequences, over 15% recorded once. Germline assignment: CDR1 MNHNY and CDR2 SVGAGI (reference sequence). V was clipped by 8 bases and J by 4 bases, with 8 bases between them. The CDR3 consists of 11 residues. This TCR came from a human donor who was either an allogeneic HSCT recipient or a stem cell or donor lymphocyte infusion donor (not recorded which). It is not recorded whose cells these are; they may come from a transplant donor. The chain couples TRBV6-6 to TRBJ1-2; D uncertain. The sample consisted of blood, either unsorted or a sorted T cell fraction (not recorded which). The CDR3 nucleotides are TGTGCCAGCTTGGACCTCTATGGCTACACCTTC. Protein product: CASLDLYGYTF.